Presented here are 29 T cell receptor beta chains from one specimen sequenced in a study of identical twins. TCRdb itself ran the 5' RACE reads through MiXCR, one entry per CDR3 protein. The table lists about 720,000 distinct CDR3 sequences, over 15% of them singletons. The same data also contributed to another study, on T cells expressing NK-cell markers.

The sample comprised PBMCs. The receptors originated from a woman between 18 and 29 years old in good health.

V usage is TRBV29-1 and J usage is TRBJ2-1; no clear D gene. Germline CDR1 and CDR2: SQVTM and ANQGSEA. This CDR3 is 12 amino acids long. V lost 6 bases, J lost 0 bases, and 6 bases lay in between. The CDR3 DNA reads as TGCAGCGTGTCGAGCTCCTACAATGAGCAGTTCTTC. It yields the protein CSVSSSYNEQFF.

The table lists this clonotype with a few counts. The chain has TRBV6-1 and TRBJ2-4; D remains ambiguous. This CDR3 has 11 amino acids. Per the germline V gene, CDR1 is MNHNS and CDR2 is SASEGT. The ends were cut back, 2 bases at V and 8 bases at J, with 4 bases in the middle. CDR3 in DNA: TGTGCCAGCAGTGAATGGGACATTCAGTACTTC. It codes for CASSEWDIQYF.

This clonotype was recorded a few times. V usage is TRBV7-6 and J usage is TRBJ1-6; no clear D. The CDR3 sequence is 13 residues long. V shed 5 bases and J shed 9 bases, with 11 bases lying between them. Germline V gene data show CDR1 as SGHVS and CDR2 as FNYEAQ. Written as DNA, the CDR3 is TGTGCCAGCAGCCCACAATGGGTTTCACCCCTCCACTTT. This gives the protein CASSPQWVSPLHF.

This clonotype has more than one count but fewer than ten. Here the CDR3 reads CSVCTAKNIQYF. CDR3 nucleotide sequence: TGCAGCGTGTGCACGGCCAAAAACATTCAGTACTTC. This chain uses TRBV29-1 with TRBJ2-4; D unresolved. The CDR3 has 12 residues. V gave up 6 bases and J gave up 1 base, with 7 bases separating them. Germline-derived CDR1 and CDR2 are SQVTM and ANQGSEA.

This clonotype turned up a few times. V and J are TRBV5-1 and TRBJ2-5; TRBD2 is a possible D gene (5 bases). V shed 4 bases and J shed 4 bases, with 23 bases lying between them. This CDR3 contains 17 residues. Germline CDR1 is SGHRS and CDR2 is YFSETQ. The CDR3 sequence: CASSPARGEGIGETQYF. The CDR3 region has the DNA TGCGCCAGCAGCCCCGCCCGGGGAGAGGGTATAGGAGAGACCCAGTACTTC.

J is TRBJ1-2 and V is TRBV20-1; D perhaps matches TRBD1 (6 bases). V was clipped by 0 bases and J by 2 bases, with 16 bases between them. The CDR3 consists of 16 residues. Germline V gene sequence: CDR1 DFQATT, CDR2 SNEGSKA (reference sequence). Here the CDR3 reads CSARDLYWTANYGYTF. CDR3 in DNA: TGCAGTGCTAGAGATCTGTATTGGACAGCGAACTATGGCTACACCTTC.

The CDR3 nucleotides read TGCGCCAGCAGCATGGTAGGGGGAACTGAAGCTTTCTTT. It encodes CASSMVGGTEAFF. The rearrangement uses TRBV5-1 and TRBJ1-1; tentatively, D is TRBD1 (6 bases). The CDR3 sequence is 13 residues long. CDR1 and CDR2 from the germline V gene are SGHRS and YFSETQ. Trimming removed 4 bases from V and 5 bases from J, with 12 bases in between.

This clonotype turned up a few times. The rearrangement uses TRBV5-1 and TRBJ2-1; tentative D call: TRBD1 (5 bases). Trimming took off 0 bases at V and 6 bases at J, with 13 bases between the two ends. Germline values: CDR1 SGHRS, CDR2 YFSETQ. The CDR3 has 15 residues. The CDR3 loop is CASSLGQGWLNEQFF. Here the CDR3 DNA reads TGCGCCAGCAGCTTGGGCCAGGGATGGCTCAATGAGCAGTTCTTC.

The chain recombines TRBV20-1 with TRBJ2-2, with 7 bases lining up with TRBD2. Germline V gene data show CDR1 as DFQATT and CDR2 as SNEGSKA (reference sequence). The CDR3 loop spans 14 amino acids. The junction had 7 bases not matched to a gene; V was cut back by 6 bases and J by 3 bases. This CDR3 reads CSALARTYTGELFF. DNA for the CDR3: TGCAGTGCACTAGCGAGAACTTACACCGGGGAGCTGTTTTTT.

The V call is TRBV2, the J call TRBJ1-2; D uncertain. Germline-derived CDR1 and CDR2 are SNHLY and FYNNEI. V lost 6 bases and J lost 7, with 12 bases in between. This CDR3 spans 12 amino acids. CDR3 loop: CASRKDSLGYTF. CDR3 coding DNA: TGTGCCAGCAGAAAAGACTCGCTTGGCTACACCTTC.

The chain employs TRBV12-3 or TRBV12-4 and TRBJ2-2, with a possible D match to TRBD2 (6 bases). This CDR3 is built from 14 residues. V was pared by 7 bases and J by 3 bases, with 12 bases between. The CDR3: CASKEGLYTGELFF. The CDR3 region has the DNA TGTGCCAGCAAGGAGGGACTGTACACCGGGGAGCTGTTTTTT.

The J gene is TRBJ2-3, the V gene TRBV5-1; no reliable D call. This CDR3 is built from 14 residues. V was pared by 4 bases and J by 0 bases, with 9 bases between. CDR1 and CDR2 from the germline V gene are SGHRS and YFSETQ. Written as DNA, the CDR3 is TGCGCCAGCAGCGCTCACCCTAGCACAGATACGCAGTATTTT. Translating it yields CASSAHPSTDTQYF.

This chain connects TRBV11-2 to TRBJ2-1, with D tentatively TRBD1 or TRBD2 (5 bases each). The CDR3 runs to 16 residues. The ends were cut back, 4 bases at V and 3 bases at J, with 16 bases in the middle. Germline CDR1 is SGHAT and CDR2 is FQNNGV. The CDR3 is CASSSPPGPLYNEQFF. The CDR3 DNA follows: TGTGCCAGCAGCTCACCACCGGGGCCTCTCTACAATGAGCAGTTCTTC.

This clonotype was seen a handful of times. This chain uses TRBV30 with TRBJ1-5; D unresolved. CDR1 and CDR2 from the germline V gene are GTSNPN and SVGIG (reference sequence). This CDR3 contains 12 residues. V was clipped by 3 bases and J by 8 bases, with 11 bases between them. In DNA form, the CDR3 reads TGTGCCTGGAGCGTCGGGTGGGAGCCCCAGCATTTT. As protein: CAWSVGWEPQHF.

This clonotype was seen a handful of times. The chain is built from TRBV13 and TRBJ1-1, with no clear D. V was shortened by 6 bases and J by 3 bases, with 17 bases between the two germline ends. The germline CDR1 and CDR2 sequences are PRHDT and FYEKMQ (reference sequence). The CDR3 is made up of 15 amino acids. CDR3 loop: CASSSLISTDTEAFF. The CDR3 region has the DNA TGTGCCAGCAGTTCTTTAATCTCTACAGACACTGAAGCTTTCTTT.

In this sample, this clonotype turned up once. V and J are TRBV20-1 and TRBJ2-7, with TRBD2 matching 8 bases. The junction had 8 bases not matched to a gene; V was cut back by 6 bases and J by 1 base. CDR3 length: 14 residues. Germline assignment: CDR1 DFQATT and CDR2 SNEGSKA (reference sequence). CDR3 nucleotide sequence: TGCAGTGCCACACGGGGGGGAGGGTCCTACGAGCAGTACTTC. Protein: CSATRGGGSYEQYF.

This clonotype was detected only a few times. The V and J genes are TRBV12-3 or TRBV12-4 and TRBJ1-1; unclear D gene. The CDR3 runs 12 residues. Trimming left V 5 bases short and J 5 bases short, with 9 bases between. As DNA, the CDR3 is TGTGCCAGCAGTGCCCATCCTACTGAAGCTTTCTTT. Residues: CASSAHPTEAFF.

V usage is TRBV7-9 and J usage is TRBJ1-5, with TRBD1 matching 12 bases. Per germline, CDR1 SEHNR and CDR2 FQNEAQ (reference sequence). The CDR3 has 15 amino acids. The J segment lost 6 bases and the V segment lost 5 bases, leaving 5 bases of the junction unmatched. The CDR3 coding sequence is TGTGCCAGCAGCCCGGGACAGGGGGCGATTCAGCCCCAGCATTTT. It is translated as CASSPGQGAIQPQHF.

This clonotype appeared a few times. V usage is TRBV24-1 and J usage is TRBJ2-1, with unresolved D. The length of the CDR3 is 11 residues. CDR1 and CDR2 (germline): KGHDR, SFDVKD. V gave up 0 bases and J gave up 9 bases, with 2 bases separating them. Written as DNA, the CDR3 is TGTGCCACCAGTGATTTGAGTGAGCAGTTCTTC. It specifies CATSDLSEQFF.

This clonotype was picked up a small number of times. V gene TRBV20-1 combines with J gene TRBJ2-1, with 10 bases aligning to TRBD2. The V segment lost 6 bases and the J segment 4 bases; nucleotides outside the gene matches: 12. The CDR3 covers 16 residues. Germline V gene lookup returns CDR1 DFQATT and CDR2 SNEGSKA (reference sequence). The CDR3 DNA is TGCAGTGCCTATTACTGGAGCGGGGGGGGATACAATGAGCAGTTCTTC. It yields the protein CSAYYWSGGGYNEQFF.

This chain joins TRBV29-1 and TRBJ1-2; TRBD1 matches at 7 bases. The CDR3 is 15 amino acids. Losses at the gene ends were 5 bases for V and 4 bases for J; bases not matched to a gene: 13. Germline lookup yields CDR1 SQVTM and CDR2 ANQGSEA. The CDR3 here is CSVWLSAGGTYGYTF. The DNA for the CDR3 is TGCAGCGTTTGGCTTTCGGCAGGGGGGACCTATGGCTACACCTTC.

The sample holds a few counts of this clonotype. V gene TRBV7-2 combines with J gene TRBJ2-1; 10 positions agree with TRBD2. There are 16 residues in the CDR3. Germline CDR1 is SGHTA and CDR2 is FQGNSA. The trim removed 5 bases at V and 8 bases at J, leaving 12 bases unmatched. The CDR3: CASSLRLAGPRDEQFF. Written as DNA, the CDR3 is TGTGCCAGCAGCCTCCGACTAGCGGGTCCGAGGGATGAGCAGTTCTTC. The full variable domain, completed using reference TRBV7-2 and TRBJ2-1, is GAGVSQSPSNKVTEKGKDVELRCDPISGHTALYWYRQSLGQGLEFLIYFQGNSAPDKSGLPSDRFSAERTGGSVSTLTIQRTQQEDSAVYLCASSLRLAGPRDEQFFGPGTRLTVL.

The chain is built from TRBV12-3 or TRBV12-4 and TRBJ2-7; TRBD2 is a possible D gene (5 bases). The CDR3 loop spans 13 amino acids. Trimming took 8 bases from V and 7 from J, leaving 18 bases between them. The chain's CDR3 is CASDAGGSGEQYF. The DNA for the CDR3 is TGTGCCAGCGACGCGGGCGGTTCGGGAGAGCAGTACTTC.

The V gene is TRBV5-1, the J gene TRBJ2-3; the match to TRBD2 covers 11 bases. The CDR3 is 18 residues long. The V gene end was trimmed by 1 base and the J gene end by 2 bases; junction bases not matched to a gene: 9. CDR1 SGHRS and CDR2 YFSETQ come from the germline V gene. The CDR3, as DNA: TGCGCCAGCAGCTTGTGGCGTCTAGCGGGGGGTTACACAGATACGCAGTATTTT. Translation gives CASSLWRLAGGYTDTQYF. The entire variable domain, with the rest obtained from reference TRBV5-1 and TRBJ2-3, is as follows: KAGVTQTPRYLIKTRGQQVTLSCSPISGHRSVSWYQQTPGQGLQFLFEYFSETQRNKGNFPGRFSGRQFSNSRSEMNVSTLELGDSALYLCASSLWRLAGGYTDTQYFGPGTRLTVL.

This clonotype occurred a few times. This rearrangement joins TRBV7-6 to TRBJ2-1, with D unresolved. The V gene's germline CDR1 is SGHVS and CDR2 FNYEAQ. The CDR3 consists of 15 residues. Trimming cost V 2 bases and J 6 bases, with 14 bases left between them. CDR3 nucleotides: TGTGCCAGCAGCTTAATTGGGCCTCCGGGCAATGAGCAGTTCTTC. This encodes CASSLIGPPGNEQFF.

The chain employs TRBV29-1 and TRBJ2-2, with TRBD1 identical over 11 bases. The CDR3 consists of 14 residues. V shed 7 bases, J shed 5 bases, and the junction held 6 bases outside the gene matches. Germline V gives CDR1 SQVTM, CDR2 ANQGSEA. CDR3 sequence: CSGGQGAGTGELFF. The CDR3, as DNA: TGCAGCGGCGGACAGGGGGCTGGAACCGGGGAGCTGTTTTTT.

The chain has TRBV15 and TRBJ2-1; perhaps TRBD2 as D (5 bases). Germline CDR1 reads LNHNV; CDR2 reads YYDKDF (reference sequence). V was clipped by 5 bases and J by 2 bases, with 13 bases between them. CDR3 length: 15 residues. Written as DNA, the CDR3 is TGTGCCACCAGCCAAATAGGGCGGGCCTACAATGAGCAGTTCTTC. As protein: CATSQIGRAYNEQFF.

There are a few counts of this clonotype. This chain links TRBV2 with TRBJ1-5, with D possibly matching TRBD1 (5 bases). V was shortened by 7 bases and J by 2 bases, with 15 bases between the two germline ends. Germline V lookup: CDR1 SNHLY, CDR2 FYNNEI. This CDR3 contains 15 residues. DNA for the CDR3: TGTGCCAGCAAACCGGGACCTCCGGGCAATCAGCCCCAGCATTTT. This translates into CASKPGPPGNQPQHF.

This sequence joins TRBV7-9 and TRBJ2-3; D call uncertain. The CDR3 consists of 13 residues. Germline V CDR1 and CDR2: SEHNR, FQNEAQ (reference sequence). V was cut by 8 bases and J by 0 bases, with 9 bases left in between. CDR3: CASEDTSTDTQYF. CDR3 DNA sequence: TGTGCCAGCGAGGATACTAGCACAGATACGCAGTATTTT.